These T cell receptor beta chains were read from a single sample in a study of Ad26.COV2.S vaccination and SARS-CoV-2 variants. Profiled with immunoSEQ multiplex PCR; TCRdb holds only in-frame clones, not every one. The sample carries around 340,000 clones, 88% recorded once. The sequences come from peripheral blood, collected in a trial of Ad26.COV2.S vaccine versus placebo. The receptors shown here come from a person between 18 and 59 years old who received the Ad26.COV2.S COVID-19 vaccine or a placebo. The CDR3 runs from the conserved cysteine through the conserved F or W. Fields, in order: clone size, J gene, D gene, V gene, CDR3 DNA, CDR3 protein. D genes are given only for firm matches. A row's size may be missing; if present it is once, few, many or a size class.

NA	TRBJ2-3	NA	TRBV24-1	TGTGCCACCAGTGATTCCCGGGGGGCTAGCACAGATACGCAGTATTTT	CATSDSRGASTDTQYF
once	TRBJ2-7	NA	TRBV7-9	TGTGCCAGCAGCTTAGCTCTTTACGAGCAGTACTTC	CASSLALYEQYF
NA	TRBJ2-5	TRBD2	TRBV6-6	TGTGCCAGCAGCGCTAGCGGGGGGTTAGAGACCCAGTACTTC	CASSASGGLETQYF
once	TRBJ2-5	NA	TRBV15	TGTGCCACCAGCAGGGAAGGAAGGGCTGGGGAGACCCAGTACTTC	CATSREGRAGETQYF
NA	TRBJ1-2	NA	TRBV9	TGTGCCAGCAGCGTAGGCCCAGGATTGGGCCCTAACTATGGCTACACCTTC	CASSVGPGLGPNYGYTF
NA	TRBJ1-6	NA	TRBV3-1/TRBV3-2	TGTGCCAGCAGTCCAGGGAATTCACCCCTCCACTTT	CASSPGNSPLHF
NA	TRBJ2-3	TRBD2	TRBV5-4	TGTGCCAGCAGCCGCGCGGAATGGGTAGCGGGGGACACAGATACGCAGTATTTT	CASSRAEWVAGDTDTQYF
once	TRBJ1-2	NA	TRBV28	TGTGCCAGCAGTTTTAGGTCCTATGGCTACACCTTC	CASSFRSYGYTF
NA	TRBJ1-4	NA	TRBV3-1/TRBV3-2	TGTGCCAGCAGCCGGAACAGGGTTTTAGGTGAAAAACTGTTTTTT	CASSRNRVLGEKLFF
NA	TRBJ2-1	TRBD2	TRBV4-2	TGTGCCAGCAGCCCCCCTGGCGTCCTAGCGGGAGGGCAGTTCTTC	CASSPPGVLAGGQFF
NA	TRBJ1-5	NA	TRBV7-2	TGTGCCAGCAGCTTAATGTATAGCAATCAGCCCCAGCATTTT	CASSLMYSNQPQHF
NA	TRBJ2-1	NA	TRBV7-3	TGTGCCAGCAGCTTAGTCCGACAGGATGGGGATGAGCAGTTCTTC	CASSLVRQDGDEQFF
NA	TRBJ2-7	NA	TRBV21-1	TGTGCCAGCAGACCTGGTAGGGGGCGGTTCCACGAGCAGTACTTC	CASRPGRGRFHEQYF
NA	TRBJ2-7	NA	TRBV5-6	TGTGCCAGCAGCTTGCACGGGGATGCCTACGAGCAGTACTTC	CASSLHGDAYEQYF
NA	TRBJ2-1	NA	TRBV7-2	TGTGCCAGCAGCAACGCCCTCTCCGGGGGTTACTACAATGAGCAGTTCTTC	CASSNALSGGYYNEQFF
NA	TRBJ2-1	TRBD1	TRBV27	TGTGCCAGCAGTTTCGTGGGACAGGGTAAAAATGAGCAGTTCTTC	CASSFVGQGKNEQFF
NA	TRBJ1-5	NA	TRBV2	TGTGCCAGCAGTATCGACAGTCGGAACAATCAGCCCCAGCATTTT	CASSIDSRNNQPQHF
NA	TRBJ1-1	NA	TRBV28	TGTGCCAGCAGTTTAGATAGGGACACTGAAGCTTTCTTT	CASSLDRDTEAFF
NA	TRBJ1-2	NA	TRBV5-6	TGTGCCAGCAGCCCTCCCTCCGCAGGATATTATGGCTACACCTTC	CASSPPSAGYYGYTF
NA	TRBJ1-6	TRBD1	TRBV9	TGTGCCAGCAGCGTAGAGGGACAGGGCCATAATTCACCCCTCCACTTT	CASSVEGQGHNSPLHF
NA	TRBJ2-7	NA	TRBV7-8	TGTGCCAGCAGCTTAGGTGGCAGGGATAACGAGCAGTACTTC	CASSLGGRDNEQYF
NA	TRBJ2-5	NA	TRBV30	TGTGCCTGGAAGGGGCAAGAGACCCAGTACTTC	CAWKGQETQYF
NA	TRBJ1-6	NA	TRBV11-2	TGTGCCAGCAGCTTAGGGGTAGGGGTATACCGAGTAGGCAATTCACCCCTCCACTTT	CASSLGVGVYRVGNSPLHF
NA	TRBJ1-6	TRBD1	TRBV6-5	TGTGCCAGCAGTTATAACCGGGACAGCAATTCACCCCTCCACTTT	CASSYNRDSNSPLHF
NA	TRBJ1-1	TRBD1	TRBV6-5	TGTGCCAGCAGTTACCTTACAGGGGGCACTGAAGCTTTCTTT	CASSYLTGGTEAFF
NA	TRBJ1-2	NA	TRBV19	TGTGCCAGCTTTGCCCAATATGGCTACACCTTC	CASFAQYGYTF
NA	TRBJ2-7	NA	TRBV11-2	TGTGCCAGCAGCTTAGGTCCAGGTGCGTACGAGCAGTACTTC	CASSLGPGAYEQYF
NA	TRBJ1-1	NA	TRBV6-1	TGTGCCAGCAGTGAAGCGGGATGGGAGACTGAAGCTTTCTTT	CASSEAGWETEAFF
NA	TRBJ2-3	NA	TRBV3-1/TRBV3-2	TGTGCCAGCAGCCAAGGGGGCACAGATACGCAGTATTTT	CASSQGGTDTQYF
NA	TRBJ1-1	NA	TRBV28	TGTGCCAGCACCGAAGGGGGGCGCAGGGACACTGAAGCTTTCTTT	CASTEGGRRDTEAFF
NA	TRBJ1-4	NA	TRBV5-5	TGTGCCAGCAGCCGTGGCGTTGGGGGTTCTGAAAAACTGTTTTTT	CASSRGVGGSEKLFF
NA	TRBJ2-1	NA	TRBV6-2/TRBV6-3	TGTGCCAGCAGTTATATCTATGAGCAGTTCTTC	CASSYIYEQFF
NA	TRBJ1-1	NA	TRBV5-4	TGTGCCAGCAGCTTGGGGGCGGGGGACACTGAAGCTTTCTTT	CASSLGAGDTEAFF
NA	TRBJ1-6	TRBD1	TRBV6-5	TGTGCCAGCAGCTACTCCGGGACAGATAATTCACCCCTCCACTTT	CASSYSGTDNSPLHF
NA	TRBJ2-7	TRBD1	TRBV5-1	TGCGCCAGCAGCCCCGGACAGGGTAGGTACGAGCAGTACTTC	CASSPGQGRYEQYF